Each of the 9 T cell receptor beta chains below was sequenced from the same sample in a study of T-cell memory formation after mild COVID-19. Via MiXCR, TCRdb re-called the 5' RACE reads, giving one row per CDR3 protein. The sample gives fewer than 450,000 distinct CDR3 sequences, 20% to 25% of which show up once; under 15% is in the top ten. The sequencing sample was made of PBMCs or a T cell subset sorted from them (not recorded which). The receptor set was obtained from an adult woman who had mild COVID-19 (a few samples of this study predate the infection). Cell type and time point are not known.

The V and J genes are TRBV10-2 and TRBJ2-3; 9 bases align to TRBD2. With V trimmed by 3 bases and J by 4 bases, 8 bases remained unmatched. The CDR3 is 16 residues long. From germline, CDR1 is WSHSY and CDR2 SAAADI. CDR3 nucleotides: TGCGCCAGCAGTGAAGGCGCTAGCGGGGTATCAGATACGCAGTATTTT. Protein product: CASSEGASGVSDTQYF.

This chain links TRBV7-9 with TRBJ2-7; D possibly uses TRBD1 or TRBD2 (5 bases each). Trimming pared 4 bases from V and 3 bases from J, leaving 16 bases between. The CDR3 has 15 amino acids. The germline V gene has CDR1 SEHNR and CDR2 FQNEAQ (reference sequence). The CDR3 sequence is CASSSDLRDGYEQYF. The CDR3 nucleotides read TGTGCCAGCAGCTCGGACCTCCGGGACGGCTACGAGCAGTACTTC.

DNA for the CDR3: TGTGCCATCCTCGGGGGCAGGGGATACACTGAAGCTTTCTTT. Its protein product is CAILGGRGYTEAFF. The V and J genes are TRBV12-3 or TRBV12-4 and TRBJ1-1, with D possibly matching TRBD1 (6 bases). The CDR3 loop spans 14 amino acids. V lost 10 bases and J 3 bases, leaving 18 bases between the germline ends.

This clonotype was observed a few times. The CDR3 spells CASSVLVSLDEQFF. The CDR3 coding sequence is TGTGCCAGCAGCGTCCTTGTAAGTCTGGATGAGCAGTTCTTC. The chain employs TRBV9 and TRBJ2-1; D unresolved. The CDR3 contains 14 residues. CDR1 and CDR2 (germline): SGDLS, YYNGEE. Trimming cost V 2 bases and J 8 bases, with 14 bases left between them.

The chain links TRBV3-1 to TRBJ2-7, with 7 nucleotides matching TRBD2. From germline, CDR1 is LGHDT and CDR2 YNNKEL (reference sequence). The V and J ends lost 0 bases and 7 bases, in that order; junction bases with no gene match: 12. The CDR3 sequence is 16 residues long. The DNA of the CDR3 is TGTGCCAGCAGCCAAGATCTGGTCTTAGCGGGTTCGGAGCAGTACTTC. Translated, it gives CASSQDLVLAGSEQYF.

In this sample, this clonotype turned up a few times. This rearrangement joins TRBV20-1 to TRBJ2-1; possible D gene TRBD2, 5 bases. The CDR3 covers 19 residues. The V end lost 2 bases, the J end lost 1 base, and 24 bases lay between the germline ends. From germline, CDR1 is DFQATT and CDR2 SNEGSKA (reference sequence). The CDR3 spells CSARWAGARRRGSYNEQFF. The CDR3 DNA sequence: TGCAGTGCTAGATGGGCCGGCGCGCGGAGACGGGGTTCCTACAATGAGCAGTTCTTC.

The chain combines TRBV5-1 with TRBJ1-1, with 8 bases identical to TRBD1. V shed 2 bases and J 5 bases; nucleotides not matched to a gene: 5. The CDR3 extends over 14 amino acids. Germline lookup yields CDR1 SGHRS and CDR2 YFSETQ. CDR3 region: CASSFYRGSTEAFF. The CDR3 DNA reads TGCGCCAGCAGCTTCTACAGGGGGAGTACTGAAGCTTTCTTT.

The chain's CDR3 is CASSPLRGQEFF. The CDR3, as DNA: TGTGCCAGCAGTCCCCTGAGGGGCCAGGAGTTCTTC. The V and J genes are TRBV12-3 or TRBV12-4 and TRBJ2-1; TRBD1 or TRBD2 may be the D gene (5 bases each). V lost 5 bases to trimming and J lost 14 bases, with 16 bases between them. The CDR3 has 12 amino acids.

For the CDR3, the DNA is TGTGCCTGGAGTGTAGGGACAGGGGTTGATGAGCAGTTCTTC. Translated, it gives CAWSVGTGVDEQFF. The J gene is TRBJ2-1, the V gene TRBV30; 10 nucleotides align to TRBD1. Germline V lookup: CDR1 GTSNPN, CDR2 SVGIG (reference sequence). Trimming at V came to 0 bases and at J to 8 bases, leaving 4 bases not matched to a gene. The CDR3 covers 14 residues.